Below are 23 T cell receptor beta chains sequenced from a single sample in a study of blood T cell repertoires in COVID-19. Data came from immunoSEQ multiplex PCR; TCRdb stores just in-frame clones and leaves some out. The table shows about 220,000 clones, with about 80% occurring only once. Sequenced: PBMCs or T cells enriched from blood (not recorded which). All receptors come from a woman in her thirties or forties with acute COVID-19.

Here the CDR3 reads CASSIGGGGEADTQYF. CDR3 in DNA: TGTGCCAGTAGTATTGGAGGCGGGGGTGAGGCAGATACGCAGTATTTT. The chain is built from TRBV19 and TRBJ2-3; TRBD2 agrees at 7 bases. V lost 3 bases and J lost 4; bases outside the gene matches: 10. Looked up from germline, CDR1 is LNHDA and CDR2 is SQIVND (reference sequence). The CDR3 spans 16 residues. Combining the CDR3 with reference TRBV19 and TRBJ2-3 gives the whole variable domain DGGITQSPKYLFRKEGQNVTLSCEQNLNHDAMYWYRQDPGQGLRLIYYSQIVNDFQKGDIAEGYSVSREKKESFPLTVTSAQKNPTAFYLCASSIGGGGEADTQYFGPGTRLTVL.

This clone was seen once. The chain has TRBV7-6 and TRBJ2-2, with D maybe TRBD2 (6 bases). V gave up 8 bases and J gave up 5 bases, with 21 bases separating them. The CDR3 is made up of 16 amino acids. Germline values: CDR1 SGHVS, CDR2 FNYEAQ. The CDR3 protein is CASLSAGKGRTGELFF. For the CDR3, the DNA is TGTGCCAGCCTATCGGCGGGAAAGGGGCGGACCGGGGAGCTGTTTTTT.

The rearrangement joins TRBV5-1 to TRBJ2-5, with a weak D call TRBD1 (5 bases). The V end was cut by 2 bases, the J end by 1 base, with 15 bases between. Looked up from germline, CDR1 is SGHRS and CDR2 is YFSETQ. CDR3 length: 16 amino acids. The CDR3, as DNA: TGCGCCAGCAGCTTTGGACAAGTCAATCCCCAAGAGACCCAGTACTTC. This codes for CASSFGQVNPQETQYF.

This chain links TRBV27 with TRBJ1-2, with 7 positions matching TRBD1. J was trimmed by 4 bases and V by 2 bases; bases with no gene match: 7. The CDR3 totals 15 residues. CDR1 MNHEY and CDR2 SMNVEV come from the germline V gene (reference sequence). CDR3 DNA: TGTGCCAGCAGTTTAACCTACCGGGACAGCTATGGCTACACCTTC. Translating gives CASSLTYRDSYGYTF.

The rearrangement uses TRBV7-3 and TRBJ2-5, with D tentatively TRBD2 (6 bases). Deletions cut 1 base from V and 5 bases from J, with 8 bases between. CDR1 SGHTA and CDR2 FQGTGA come from the germline V gene. This CDR3 has 13 residues. DNA of the CDR3: TGTGCCAGCAGCTTAAACGCGGGGGAGACCCAGTACTTC. Translating gives CASSLNAGETQYF. Using reference TRBV7-3 and TRBJ2-5 for the parts outside the CDR3, the full variable domain is GAGVSQTPSNKVTEKGKYVELRCDPISGHTALYWYRQSLGQGPEFLIYFQGTGAADDSGLPNDRFFAVRPEGSVSTLKIQRTERGDSAVYLCASSLNAGETQYFGPGTRLLVL.

V and J are TRBV5-6 and TRBJ1-5, with D possibly matching TRBD1 (5 bases). Germline V gene lookup returns CDR1 SGHDT and CDR2 YYEEEE. The CDR3 spans 15 residues. Trimming removed 0 bases from V and 5 bases from J, with 12 bases in between. The CDR3 here is CASSLGGAGYQPQHF. CDR3 nucleotide sequence: TGTGCCAGCAGCTTGGGAGGTGCAGGGTATCAGCCCCAGCATTTT.

V usage is TRBV27 and J usage is TRBJ2-5, with 8 bases fitting TRBD1. This CDR3 has 16 amino acids. The V and J ends lost 0 bases and 5 bases, in that order; junction bases with no gene match: 8. Germline-derived CDR1 and CDR2 are MNHEY and SMNVEV (reference sequence). The DNA of the CDR3 is TGTGCCAGCAGTTTATCTCGGCAGGGGGCCCGGGAGACCCAGTACTTC. It encodes CASSLSRQGARETQYF.

The count of this clone is one. The rearrangement links TRBV5-4 to TRBJ2-2, with 11 nucleotides matching TRBD2. CDR1 and CDR2 from the germline V gene are SGHNT and YYREEE (reference sequence). This CDR3 region has 15 residues. Trimming took 5 bases from V and 6 from J; bases not matched to a gene: 6. Written as DNA, the CDR3 is TGTGCCAGCAGGTCCGGGACTAGCGGTCCCGGGGAGCTGTTTTTT. Translated: CASRSGTSGPGELFF.

This clone has more than one count but fewer than ten. V gene TRBV11-1 combines with J gene TRBJ1-1, with a possible D match to TRBD1 (5 bases). The germline V gene has CDR1 SGHAT and CDR2 FQDESV (reference sequence). V was shortened by 3 bases and J by 1 base, with 15 bases between the two germline ends. The CDR3 extends over 16 amino acids. CDR3 DNA sequence: TGTGCCAGCAGCTTTCAGGGAGGCTTGGGGAACACTGAAGCTTTCTTT. Translation: CASSFQGGLGNTEAFF.

V and J are TRBV28 and TRBJ1-2; 7 positions agree with TRBD1. The V gene end was trimmed by 0 bases and the J gene end by 6 bases; junction bases not matched to a gene: 7. The germline V gene has CDR1 MDHEN and CDR2 SYDVKM. CDR3 size: 15 residues. The CDR3 here is CASSLWDKGADGYTF. Here the CDR3 DNA reads TGTGCCAGCAGTTTATGGGATAAGGGGGCGGATGGCTACACCTTC.

The chain joins TRBV19 to TRBJ2-7; TRBD2 is a possible D gene (5 bases). The V end was cut by 3 bases, the J end by 2 bases, with 11 bases between. The CDR3 has 14 amino acids. From germline, CDR1 is LNHDA and CDR2 SQIVND (reference sequence). Here the CDR3 DNA reads TGTGCCAGTAGTATCGGAGGAGTCGCCTACGAGCAGTACTTC. As protein: CASSIGGVAYEQYF.

V is TRBV1 and J is TRBJ1-3; TRBD1 is taken as the D call from the table, unchecked against the DNA. TRBV1 represents a pseudogene. The CDR3 has 16 residues. The CDR3 sequence is CTSSQGTDNGGNTIYF. The CDR3 nucleotides read TGCACCAGCAGCCAAGGGACAGACAACGGGGGAAACACCATATATTTT.

This sequence joins TRBV19 and TRBJ1-3; D is possibly TRBD1 (5 bases). Germline V gene lookup returns CDR1 LNHDA and CDR2 SQIVND (reference sequence). Trimming removed 7 bases at V and 0 bases at J, with 13 bases between. The CDR3 has 15 amino acids. This chain's CDR3 is CASTTTVASGNTIYF. The DNA of the CDR3 is TGTGCCAGTACCACGACAGTTGCCTCTGGAAACACCATATATTTT.

On this clone itself: In the same sample, other DNA sequences code for this CDR3. J is TRBJ2-1 and V is TRBV12-3 or TRBV12-4, with 7 bases that match TRBD1. The CDR3 totals 13 residues. With 3 bases clipped from V and 4 bases from J, the junction kept 0 bases outside the gene matches. The CDR3: CASSLGQYNEQFF. As DNA, the CDR3 is TGTGCCAGCAGTTTGGGACAGTACAATGAGCAGTTCTTC.

The chain's CDR3 is CASSLARNYGYTF. CDR3 coding DNA: TGTGCCAGCAGCTTAGCCAGGAACTATGGCTACACCTTC. J is TRBJ1-2 and V is TRBV7-8; unclear D gene. V was pared by 0 bases and J by 2 bases, with 4 bases between. Germline CDR1 is SGHVS and CDR2 is FQNEAQ. The CDR3 loop spans 13 amino acids.

The table lists this clone with a count of one. The CDR3: CASSIRTGYYEQYF. The CDR3 coding sequence is TGTGCCAGCAGTATTAGGACAGGGTACTACGAGCAGTACTTC. The rearrangement links TRBV2 to TRBJ2-7; 8 nucleotides line up with TRBD1. Germline V lookup: CDR1 SNHLY, CDR2 FYNNEI. This CDR3 is built from 14 residues. J gave up 3 bases and V 5 bases, and 6 bases lay outside the gene matches.

V and J are TRBV5-6 and TRBJ1-2; 8 nucleotides line up with TRBD1. This CDR3 is 14 amino acids long. In germline, CDR1 is SGHDT, CDR2 YYEEEE. V gave up 4 bases and J gave up 4 bases; unmatched junction bases: 6. CDR3 region: CASSGGQGSYGYTF. The CDR3 nucleotides are TGTGCCAGCAGCGGCGGACAGGGTTCCTATGGCTACACCTTC.

V and J are TRBV18 and TRBJ1-6, with TRBD1 identical over 9 bases. V gave up 4 bases and J gave up 5 bases; unmatched junction bases: 9. The CDR3 is made up of 17 amino acids. Germline lookup yields CDR1 KGHSH and CDR2 LQKENI. DNA for the CDR3: TGTGCCAGCTCACGTACCGGGACAGGGCCAAATAATTCACCCCTCCACTTT. Amino acid sequence: CASSRTGTGPNNSPLHF. Variable domain in full (rest from reference TRBV18 and TRBJ1-6): NAGVMQNPRHLVRRRGQEARLRCSPMKGHSHVYWYRQLPEEGLKFMVYLQKENIIDESGMPKERFSAEFPKEGPSILRIQQVVRGDSAAYFCASSRTGTGPNNSPLHFGNGTRLTVT.

The V and J genes are TRBV6-5 and TRBJ2-7; 7 nucleotides align to TRBD2. The CDR3 has 14 amino acids. V lost 2 bases and J lost 7; bases outside the gene matches: 8. Germline V lookup: CDR1 MNHEY, CDR2 SVGAGI. The CDR3 region has the DNA TGTGCCAGCAGTTACGGGGGGGAGCTACGGGAGCAGTACTTC. Residues: CASSYGGELREQYF.

This clone was observed a handful of times. This chain connects TRBV19 to TRBJ1-2; no clear D. The CDR3 extends over 14 amino acids. The germline gives CDR1 LNHDA, CDR2 SQIVND (reference sequence). Trimming left V 5 bases short and J 0 bases short, with 10 bases between. Here the CDR3 DNA reads TGTGCCAGTAGTCCCCGGACTGCTAACTATGGCTACACCTTC. Translating it yields CASSPRTANYGYTF.

This clone was counted once. The V call is TRBV20-1, the J call TRBJ2-1; 13 bases match TRBD2. Germline V gene lookup returns CDR1 DFQATT and CDR2 SNEGSKA (reference sequence). Trimming removed 3 bases from V and 7 bases from J; junction bases left unmatched: 6. The CDR3 has 15 residues. Here the CDR3 reads CSASGLAGAFNEQFF. CDR3 DNA: TGCAGTGCTAGTGGACTAGCGGGAGCTTTTAATGAGCAGTTCTTC.

CDR3 nucleotides: TGTGCCACCTCCCAGGGGAGAACAGATACGCAGTATTTT. Its translation: CATSQGRTDTQYF. The chain carries TRBV12-3 or TRBV12-4 and TRBJ2-3, with D tentatively TRBD1 (6 bases). This CDR3 is 13 amino acids long. V shed 10 bases and J shed 3 bases, with 14 bases lying between them.

This clone showed up just a few times. The chain is built from TRBV18 and TRBJ1-2, with 9 bases identical to TRBD1. The germline V gene has CDR1 KGHSH and CDR2 LQKENI. The CDR3 is made up of 16 amino acids. The V and J ends lost 5 bases and 4 bases, in that order; junction bases with no gene match: 11. The CDR3 region has the DNA TGTGCCAGCTCATCCCTATGGACAGGGGAGGGCTATGGCTACACCTTC. Protein sequence: CASSSLWTGEGYGYTF.